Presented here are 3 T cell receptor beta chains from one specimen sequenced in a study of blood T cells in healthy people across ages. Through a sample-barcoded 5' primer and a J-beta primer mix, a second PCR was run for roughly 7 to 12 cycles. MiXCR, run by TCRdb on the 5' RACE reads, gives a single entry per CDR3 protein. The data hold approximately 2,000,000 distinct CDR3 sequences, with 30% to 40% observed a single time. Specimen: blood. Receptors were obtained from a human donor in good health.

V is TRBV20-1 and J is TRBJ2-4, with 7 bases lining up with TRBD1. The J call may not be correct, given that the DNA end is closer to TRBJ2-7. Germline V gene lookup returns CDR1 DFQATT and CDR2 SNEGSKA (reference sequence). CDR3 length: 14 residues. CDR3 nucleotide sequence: TGCAGTGCTAGTATGACAGGGCCGATCTGCGAGCAGTACTTC. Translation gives CSASMTGPICEQYF.

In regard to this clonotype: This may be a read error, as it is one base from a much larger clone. The CDR3: CASSFYRDRYNNERFF. CDR3 in DNA: TGTGCCAGCAGTTTCTACCGGGACAGGTACAACAATGAGCGGTTCTTC. The V gene is TRBV6-6, the J gene TRBJ2-1; 8 positions match TRBD1. The length of the CDR3 is 16 residues. Germline V gene sequence: CDR1 MNHNY, CDR2 SVGAGI (reference sequence).

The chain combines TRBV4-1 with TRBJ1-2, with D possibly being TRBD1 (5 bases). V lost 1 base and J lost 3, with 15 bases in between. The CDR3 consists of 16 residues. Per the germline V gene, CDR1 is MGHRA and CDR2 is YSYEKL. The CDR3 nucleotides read TGCGCCAGCAGCCAAGTAACGACAGAGGCCCACTATGGCTACACCTTC. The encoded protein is CASSQVTTEAHYGYTF.